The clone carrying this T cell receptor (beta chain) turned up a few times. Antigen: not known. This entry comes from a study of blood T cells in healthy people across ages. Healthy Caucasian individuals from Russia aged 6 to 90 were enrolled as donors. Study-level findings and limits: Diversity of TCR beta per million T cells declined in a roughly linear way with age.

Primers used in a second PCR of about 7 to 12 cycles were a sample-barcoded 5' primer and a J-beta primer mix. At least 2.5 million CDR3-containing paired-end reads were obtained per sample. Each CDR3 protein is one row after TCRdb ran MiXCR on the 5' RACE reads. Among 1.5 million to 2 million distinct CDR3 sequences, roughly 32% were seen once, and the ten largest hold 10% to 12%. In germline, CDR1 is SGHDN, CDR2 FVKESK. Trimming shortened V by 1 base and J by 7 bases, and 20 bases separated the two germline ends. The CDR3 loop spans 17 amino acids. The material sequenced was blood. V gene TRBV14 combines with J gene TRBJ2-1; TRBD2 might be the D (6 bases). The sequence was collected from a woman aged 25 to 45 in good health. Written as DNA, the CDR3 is TGTGCCAGCAGCCAAGGGCTCGGGAGCGACTGGGGAAATGAGCAGTTCTTC. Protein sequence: CASSQGLGSDWGNEQFF.